This T cell receptor (beta chain) came from a study of T cell responses to AZD1222 COVID-19 vaccine (dated by TCRdb to the early 2020s). About the study as a whole: TCR sequencing covered some 250 trial participants: 207 given two doses of AZD1222 and about 26 given two doses of MenACWY control vaccine. Trial participants were enrolled by age into subgroups of 18-55, 56-69 and 70-plus years, and around 150, 28 and 57 TCR-sequenced participants, respectively, were included in these subgroups. The full study reports these points: The 56-69-year group was small, and its depth increase did not reach significance, likely because of low power. The whole spike protein was spanned by vaccine-associated CD4 TCRs, and dominant responses were seen in regions 160-218 and 743-854. After two AZD1222 doses, both the breadth and the depth of spike-specific TCRs were significantly higher than at day 0 and than in MenACWY recipients. Most participants were white British and females outnumbered males, and the authors suggested that clonal diversity may have been underestimated. Reportedly, almost half of the unique spike-specific TCRs recognized epitopes lying outside the regions that are mutated in the B.1.351 and B.1.1.7 variants. Conclusions about previously exposed vaccinees are limited, since just 5 to 7 AZD1222 recipients were seropositive for SARS-CoV-2 at baseline. Because no day 14 peak-response samples were available, the repertoires could be characterized only after the peak T cell response.

Concerning this clone: The target of this receptor is not known. No qualities accompany the bases; no much larger clone lies one base away.

The CDR3 regions of human TCRbeta chains were analyzed by immunosequencing. In the authors' own workflow: Repertoire TCRs were checked for matches against a reference library of SARS-CoV-2-specific TCRs that had been generated using the MIRA antigen-specificity platform. Breadth was defined as the fraction of unique TCRs that were SARS-CoV-2-associated. Depth was defined as the fraction of total T cells that were SARS-CoV-2-associated. Using the MIRA data, each spike-specific TCR was mapped to the spike region that the TCR reacts to and placed in a CD4 or CD8 class. Log10-transformed breadth and depth values were compared by one-way ANOVA with Sidak's multiple comparisons tests. This is the immuneACCESS table as TCRdb keeps it, with only in-frame sequences that have V and J called. A part of the clones is gone; compared with another copy, unresolved V genes explain less than half, and the rest is unexplained. V and J calls and clone size are as listed in that table; D and trimming were resolved from the DNA. The sample records about 160,000 clones, approximately 94% of which are singletons. Under 6% of the sample is held by the ten biggest clonotypes.

The germline V gene provides CDR1 SGHTA and CDR2 FQGNSA. Counted from cysteine to phenylalanine, this CDR3 has 17 amino acids. Here the CDR3 DNA is all that survives: 51 bases in frame from base 1. The V end loses 4 bases and the J end loses 0 bases, and a stretch of 16 bases separates them. The time point label of this sample denotes: about 28 days (+/-7) after the second vaccine dose. AZD1222 recipients whose second dose came at about 4 weeks and those whose second dose came at about 12 weeks were combined into one group, since spike-specific TCR depth and breadth did not differ between the two schedules. Vaccinee samples came from UK trials COV001 and COV002, including a single-blind randomized controlled phase 2/3 trial of AZD1222 (ChAdOx1 nCoV-19) in healthy adults. For TCRbeta chain sequencing, PBMC samples were collected from trial participants at day 0 and at day 28 after the second dose.

This receptor was taken from an adult who received the AZD1222 COVID-19 vaccine. Source: peripheral blood, taken 28 days after the second AZD1222 dose. The V gene is TRBV7-2 and the J gene is TRBJ2-1; a weak D assignment points to TRBD2 (5 bases agree). This receptor has the CDR3 CASSYRTSEGSYNEQFF. The DNA sequence reads TGTGCCAGCAGCTACAGAACGTCCGAGGGCTCCTACAATGAGCAGTTCTTC. When the CDR3 is completed using the reference TRBV7-2 and TRBJ2-1 genes on either side, the full variable domain is GAGVSQSPSNKVTEKGKDVELRCDPISGHTALYWYRQSLGQGLEFLIYFQGNSAPDKSGLPSDRFSAERTGGSVSTLTIQRTQQEDSAVYLCASSYRTSEGSYNEQFFGPGTRLTVL.